This T cell receptor (beta chain) was sequenced during a study of T cells in Graves' hyperthyroidism and ophthalmopathy. Trimming stripped 7 bases from V and 4 bases from J, with 14 bases between. The CDR3 is 13 amino acids. From germline, CDR1 is SEHNR and CDR2 FQNEAQ (reference sequence). This clonotype was observed many times. Its antigen is as yet unknown. Study-level results: A 13 V-J model separated ophthalmopathy from stable hyperthyroidism.

RNA transcripts gave rise to amplified TCR beta CDR3 regions. First-round RT-PCR targeting the TCR CDR3 was performed with the HTBI primer set. A single record per CDR3 protein comes from TCRdb applying MiXCR to the multiplex PCR reads. The top ten hold over 15% of the sample, which has 650,000 to 850,000 distinct CDR3 sequences, around 20% seen once. The chain recombines TRBV7-9 with TRBJ2-7, with D hard to call. The receptor's source is a woman aged 50 to 60 with Graves' hyperthyroidism that later progressed to Graves' ophthalmopathy. Input material: blood. The CDR3 loop reads CASTPPLGYEQYF. CDR3 bases: TGTGCCAGCACCCCGCCCTTGGGGTACGAGCAGTACTTC.